The 15 T cell receptor beta chains reported below all come from one sample, sequenced in a study of blood T cells in healthy people across ages. A second PCR, run for about 7 to 11 cycles, used a sample-barcoded 5' primer plus a J-beta primer mix. TCRdb reprocessed the 5' RACE reads via MiXCR and lists one record per CDR3 protein. This table holds approximately 800,000 distinct CDR3 sequences, more than 45% found once. Sample: blood. These receptors were obtained from a man younger than 40 in good health.

J is TRBJ2-1 and V is TRBV20-1, with a possible D match to TRBD2 (5 bases). Germline V gene data show CDR1 as DFQATT and CDR2 as SNEGSKA (reference sequence). Trimming took off 2 bases at V and 1 base at J, with 18 bases between the two ends. CDR3 size: 17 residues. The CDR3 coding sequence is TGCAGTGCTAGAAAGTTTCGGGGTAATAGGTCCTACAATGAGCAGTTCTTC. It encodes CSARKFRGNRSYNEQFF.

V usage is TRBV5-1 and J usage is TRBJ2-1, with unresolved D. This CDR3 has 14 residues. Trimming pared 0 bases from V and 5 bases from J, leaving 9 bases between. Germline assignment: CDR1 SGHRS and CDR2 YFSETQ. The CDR3 region is CASSLVVLHNEQFF. DNA of the CDR3: TGCGCCAGCAGCTTGGTAGTCCTCCACAATGAGCAGTTCTTC.

This clonotype appeared a few times. The chain uses TRBV5-6 and TRBJ1-5; no clear D. Germline values: CDR1 SGHDT, CDR2 YYEEEE. V lost 4 bases to trimming and J lost 3 bases, with 8 bases between them. The CDR3 is made up of 13 amino acids. The chain's CDR3 is CASSPGFNQPQHF. DNA for the CDR3: TGTGCCAGCAGCCCGGGATTCAATCAGCCCCAGCATTTT.

The V call is TRBV29-1, the J call TRBJ1-1; D uncertain. The germline CDR1 and CDR2 sequences are SQVTM and ANQGSEA. V lost 4 bases, J lost 5 bases, and 11 bases lay in between. This CDR3 has 12 amino acids. The CDR3 DNA sequence: TGCAGCGTTGTGGGGTCTGTGACTGAAGCTTTCTTT. Translation: CSVVGSVTEAFF.

The V and J genes are TRBV14 and TRBJ1-2; no reliable D call. The V and J ends lost 2 bases and 4 bases respectively, with 23 bases between them. This CDR3 contains 18 residues. In germline, CDR1 is SGHDN, CDR2 FVKESK. The chain's CDR3 is CASSQSHRSTQPTYGYTF. CDR3 coding DNA: TGTGCCAGCAGCCAATCTCATCGATCCACTCAGCCCACCTATGGCTACACCTTC.

This clonotype was found a few times. This sequence joins TRBV14 and TRBJ2-3; D is possibly TRBD2 (6 bases). V was clipped by 0 bases and J by 4 bases, with 14 bases between them. CDR3 length: 16 amino acids. Germline V CDR1 and CDR2: SGHDN, FVKESK. CDR3 nucleotide sequence: TGTGCCAGCAGCCAAGATTTCGGGAGCGGTGCAGATACGCAGTATTTT. It encodes CASSQDFGSGADTQYF. Together with reference TRBV14 and TRBJ2-3, the CDR3 gives the full variable domain: EAGVTQFPSHSVIEKGQTVTLRCDPISGHDNLYWYRRVMGKEIKFLLHFVKESKQDESGMPNNRFLAERTGGTYSTLKVQPAELEDSGVYFCASSQDFGSGADTQYFGPGTRLTVL.

The chain links TRBV18 to TRBJ2-1; D perhaps matches TRBD2 (5 bases). V was pared by 0 bases and J by 4 bases, with 13 bases between. This CDR3 region has 16 residues. CDR1 is KGHSH and CDR2 is LQKENI in the germline V gene. The CDR3 loop reads CASSPPNGRTYNEQFF. CDR3 coding DNA: TGTGCCAGCTCACCACCGAATGGGCGGACTTACAATGAGCAGTTCTTC.

V and J are TRBV3-1 and TRBJ2-5; unclear D gene. The germline gives CDR1 LGHDT, CDR2 YNNKEL (reference sequence). The CDR3 consists of 12 residues. Trimming stripped 5 bases from V and 5 bases from J, with 9 bases between. CDR3: CASSKTAETQYF. The DNA of the CDR3 is TGTGCCAGCAGCAAAACAGCGGAGACCCAGTACTTC.

The V call is TRBV20-1, the J call TRBJ2-1; 7 nucleotides match TRBD2. The ends lost 3 bases at V and 4 bases at J; junction bases unmatched: 12. In germline, CDR1 is DFQATT, CDR2 SNEGSKA (reference sequence). This CDR3 comprises 16 residues. In nucleotides, the CDR3 is TGCAGTGCTAGTAGGGGTCTCAGCGGGGTGTACAATGAGCAGTTCTTC. Its translation is CSASRGLSGVYNEQFF.

As concerns this clonotype: The CDR3 carries no conserved terminal phenylalanine or tryptophan, so it likely arises from a read error. This chain joins TRBV20-1 and TRBJ2-7, with a tentative D call TRBD1 (5 bases). The J call is uncertain, as TRBJ2-4 better fits the DNA end. Per germline, CDR1 DFQATT and CDR2 SNEGSKA (reference sequence). The CDR3 covers 14 residues. The CDR3 loop reads CSASPRTSADIQYL. In nucleotides, the CDR3 is TGCAGTGCTTCTCCTCGGACAAGCGCGGACATTCAGTACCTC.

V gene TRBV20-1 combines with J gene TRBJ1-2; possible D gene TRBD1, 5 bases. Per germline, CDR1 DFQATT and CDR2 SNEGSKA (reference sequence). V shed 4 bases and J shed 6 bases, with 15 bases lying between them. The CDR3 is 13 residues long. The CDR3 nucleotides are TGCAGTGCTAAGACAGAGTCCTTGGATGGCTACACCTTC. Its protein product is CSAKTESLDGYTF.

This clonotype was seen only a few times. The CDR3 reads CSAYSPLAGGTYEQYF. CDR3 bases: TGCAGTGCTTATTCTCCACTAGCGGGGGGAACCTACGAGCAGTACTTC. V usage is TRBV20-1 and J usage is TRBJ2-7; 12 bases are shared with TRBD2. The ends lost 5 bases at V and 2 bases at J; junction bases unmatched: 10. The length of the CDR3 is 16 residues. Germline loops: CDR1 DFQATT, CDR2 SNEGSKA (reference sequence).

This chain links TRBV3-1 with TRBJ1-1; D might be TRBD1 (5 bases). Germline lookup yields CDR1 LGHDT and CDR2 YNNKEL (reference sequence). V was trimmed by 3 bases and J by 5 bases, leaving 10 bases between them. The CDR3 has 13 amino acids. The DNA of the CDR3 is TGTGCCAGCAGCCAGTCTGGGGGAACTGAAGCTTTCTTT. Amino acid sequence: CASSQSGGTEAFF. The full variable domain, its missing parts supplied by reference TRBV3-1 and TRBJ1-1, is DTAVSQTPKYLVTQMGNDKSIKCEQNLGHDTMYWYKQDSKKFLKIMFSYNNKELIINETVPNRFSPKSPDKAHLNLHINSLELGDSAVYFCASSQSGGTEAFFGQGTRLTVV.

This sequence joins TRBV20-1 and TRBJ1-1; possibly TRBD1 for D (5 bases). Trimming removed 0 bases at V and 9 bases at J, with 11 bases between. The CDR3 is made up of 12 amino acids. Germline-derived CDR1 and CDR2 are DFQATT and SNEGSKA (reference sequence). Written as DNA, the CDR3 is TGCAGTGCTAGAGATCAACAGGTCAAAGCTTTCTTT. Amino acids: CSARDQQVKAFF.

Only one count was recorded for this clonotype. V usage is TRBV12-5 and J usage is TRBJ2-7; 7 positions match TRBD1. Judging by the DNA end, TRBJ2-5 fits better; the J call may be wrong. The CDR3 has 14 amino acids. CDR1 LGHNT and CDR2 FRNRAP come from the germline V gene. The CDR3 reads CASGPPRGPETQYF. CDR3 nucleotides: TGTGCTAGTGGTCCCCCAAGGGGGCCAGAGACCCAGTACTTC.